This TCR beta chain was identified in a study of graft-versus-host responses after intestinal transplantation. General study findings and limits: Graft-versus-host to host-versus-graft clonal ratios in allografts were high in patients with graft-donor T cell macrochimerism. The authors found GvH clones in recipient marrow, some appearing first in ileum or blood.

CDR3 length equals 16 residues. V gave up 4 bases and J gave up 5 bases; unmatched junction bases: 9. Looked up from germline, CDR1 is SGHRS and CDR2 is YFSETQ. Generated by immunoSEQ multiplex PCR, the TCRdb table keeps only in-frame clones and is missing some. The table lists more than 95,000 clones, 87% of them singletons. About this clone: Antigen unknown.

Sequenced here: unstimulated CD4+ T cells sorted from spleen or lymph node cells, sampled before intestinal transplant. The receptor's source is a human donor who received an intestinal transplant. The chain recombines TRBV5-1 with TRBJ2-2; 9 bases map to TRBD1. CDR3 nucleotides: TGCGCCAGCAGCCAAGGACAGGGGCTTTGGACCGGGGAGCTGTTTTTT. This translates into CASSQGQGLWTGELFF.